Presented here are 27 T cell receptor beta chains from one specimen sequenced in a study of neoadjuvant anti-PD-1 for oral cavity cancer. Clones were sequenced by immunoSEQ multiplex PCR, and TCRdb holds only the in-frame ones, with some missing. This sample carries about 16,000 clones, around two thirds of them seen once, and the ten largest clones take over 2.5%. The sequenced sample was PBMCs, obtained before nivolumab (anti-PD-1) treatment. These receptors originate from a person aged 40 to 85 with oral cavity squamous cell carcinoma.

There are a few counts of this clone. The CDR3: CASSQGNEGYTF. Written as DNA, the CDR3 is TGTGCCAGCAGCCAAGGTAACGAGGGCTACACCTTC. The V call is TRBV4-2, the J call TRBJ1-2; D ambiguous. V gave up 1 base and J gave up 8 bases, with 8 bases separating them. CDR1 LGHNA and CDR2 YNFKEQ come from the germline V gene. This CDR3 is 12 amino acids long.

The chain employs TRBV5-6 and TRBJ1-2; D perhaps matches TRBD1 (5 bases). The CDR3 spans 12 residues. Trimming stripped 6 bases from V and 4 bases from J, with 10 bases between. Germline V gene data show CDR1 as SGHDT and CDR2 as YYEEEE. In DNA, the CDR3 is TGTGCCAGCAACTATGGGGCCTATGGCTACACCTTC. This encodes CASNYGAYGYTF.

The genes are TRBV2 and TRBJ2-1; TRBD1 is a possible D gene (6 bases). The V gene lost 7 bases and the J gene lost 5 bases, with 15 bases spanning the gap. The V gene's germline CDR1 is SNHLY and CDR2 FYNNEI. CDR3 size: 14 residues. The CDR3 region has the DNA TGTGCCAGCAACAGGGCCCTCGGGGACAATGAGCAGTTCTTC. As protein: CASNRALGDNEQFF.

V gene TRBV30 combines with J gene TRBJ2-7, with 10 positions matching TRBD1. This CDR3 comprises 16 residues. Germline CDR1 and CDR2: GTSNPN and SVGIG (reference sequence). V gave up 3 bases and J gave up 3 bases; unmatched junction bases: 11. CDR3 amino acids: CAWSVSWDRGHYEQYF. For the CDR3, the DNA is TGTGCCTGGAGCGTAAGTTGGGACAGGGGCCACTACGAGCAGTACTTC.

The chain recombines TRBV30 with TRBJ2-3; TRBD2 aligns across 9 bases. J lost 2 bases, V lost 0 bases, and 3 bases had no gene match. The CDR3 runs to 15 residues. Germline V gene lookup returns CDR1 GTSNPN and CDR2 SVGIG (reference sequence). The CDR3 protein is CAWSVRLAVTDTQYF. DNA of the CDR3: TGTGCCTGGAGTGTGAGACTAGCGGTCACAGATACGCAGTATTTT.

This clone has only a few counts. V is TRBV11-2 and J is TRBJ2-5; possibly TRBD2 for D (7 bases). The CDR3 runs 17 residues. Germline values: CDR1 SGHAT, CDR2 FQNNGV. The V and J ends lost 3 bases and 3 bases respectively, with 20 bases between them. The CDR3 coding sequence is TGTGCCAGCAGCTTTCTCACTTCGGGGGGCCCTGAAGAGACCCAGTACTTC. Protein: CASSFLTSGGPEETQYF.

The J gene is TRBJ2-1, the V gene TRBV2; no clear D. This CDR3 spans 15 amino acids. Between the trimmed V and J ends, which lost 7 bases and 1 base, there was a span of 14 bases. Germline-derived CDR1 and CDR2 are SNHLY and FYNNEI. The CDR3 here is CASKSLWGSYNEQFF. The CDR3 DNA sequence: TGTGCCAGCAAGTCCCTATGGGGTTCCTACAATGAGCAGTTCTTC.

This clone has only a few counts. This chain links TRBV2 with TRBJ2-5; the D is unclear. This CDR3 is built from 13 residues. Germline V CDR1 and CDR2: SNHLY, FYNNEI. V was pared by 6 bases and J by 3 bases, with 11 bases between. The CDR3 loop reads CASSYFIEETQYF. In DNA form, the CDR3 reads TGTGCCAGCAGCTACTTCATAGAAGAGACCCAGTACTTC.

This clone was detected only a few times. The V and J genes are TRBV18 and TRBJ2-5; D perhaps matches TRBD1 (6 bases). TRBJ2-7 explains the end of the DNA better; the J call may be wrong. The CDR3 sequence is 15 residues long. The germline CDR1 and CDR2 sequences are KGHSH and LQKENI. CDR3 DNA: TGTGCCAGCTCACCACAACAGGGTCCCCCCCACGAGCAGTACTTC. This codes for CASSPQQGPPHEQYF.

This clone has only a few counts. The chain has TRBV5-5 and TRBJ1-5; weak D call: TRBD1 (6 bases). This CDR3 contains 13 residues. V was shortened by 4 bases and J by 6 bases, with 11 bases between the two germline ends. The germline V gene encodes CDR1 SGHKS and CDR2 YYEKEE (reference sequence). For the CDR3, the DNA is TGTGCCAGCAGCACGGGACAAGGTCAGCCCCAGCATTTT. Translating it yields CASSTGQGQPQHF.

Here the CDR3 reads CASSLRDGYGYTF. CDR3 DNA: TGTGCCAGCAGTCTTCGGGACGGCTATGGCTACACCTTC. This rearrangement joins TRBV27 to TRBJ1-2, with D tentatively TRBD1 (5 bases). CDR1 is MNHEY, CDR2 SMNVEV, per germline (reference sequence). Trimming took off 5 bases at V and 4 bases at J, with 11 bases between the two ends. The CDR3 is 13 residues long.

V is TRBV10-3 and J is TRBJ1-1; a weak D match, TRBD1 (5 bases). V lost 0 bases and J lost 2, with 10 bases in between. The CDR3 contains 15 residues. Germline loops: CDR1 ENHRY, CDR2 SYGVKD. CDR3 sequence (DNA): TGTGCCATCAGTGAGTCGGGCAGGGAAAACACTGAAGCTTTCTTT. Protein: CAISESGRENTEAFF.

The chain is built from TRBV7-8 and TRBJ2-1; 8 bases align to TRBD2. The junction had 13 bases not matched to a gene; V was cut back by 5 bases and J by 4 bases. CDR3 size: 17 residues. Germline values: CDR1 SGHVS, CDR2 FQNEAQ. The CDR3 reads CASSVFFRLAGYNEQFF. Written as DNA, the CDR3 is TGTGCCAGCAGCGTATTCTTCCGGCTAGCGGGTTACAATGAGCAGTTCTTC.

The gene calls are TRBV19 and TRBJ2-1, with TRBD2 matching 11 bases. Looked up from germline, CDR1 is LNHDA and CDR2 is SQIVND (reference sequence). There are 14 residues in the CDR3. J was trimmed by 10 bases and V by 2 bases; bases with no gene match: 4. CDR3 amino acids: CASSILSGRDEQFF. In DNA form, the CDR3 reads TGTGCCAGTAGTATACTTAGCGGGAGGGACGAGCAGTTCTTC.

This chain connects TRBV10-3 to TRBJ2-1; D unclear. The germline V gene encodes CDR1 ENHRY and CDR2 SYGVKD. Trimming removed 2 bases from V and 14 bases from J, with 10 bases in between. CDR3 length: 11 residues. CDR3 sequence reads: CAISEGSSEFF. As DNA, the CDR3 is TGTGCCATCAGTGAGGGTAGTTCGGAGTTCTTC.

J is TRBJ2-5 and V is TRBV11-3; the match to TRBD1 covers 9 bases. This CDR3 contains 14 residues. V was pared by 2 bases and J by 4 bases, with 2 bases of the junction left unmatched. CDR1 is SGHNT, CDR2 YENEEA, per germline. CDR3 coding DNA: TGTGCCAGCAGCTTAACAGGGGGCTTAGAGACCCAGTACTTC. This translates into CASSLTGGLETQYF.

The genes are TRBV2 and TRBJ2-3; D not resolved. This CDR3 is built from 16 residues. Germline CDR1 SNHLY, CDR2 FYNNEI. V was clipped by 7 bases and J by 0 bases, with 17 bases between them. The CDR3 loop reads CASTLSPLPSTDTQYF. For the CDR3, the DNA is TGTGCCAGCACCCTATCCCCCCTCCCCAGCACAGATACGCAGTATTTT.

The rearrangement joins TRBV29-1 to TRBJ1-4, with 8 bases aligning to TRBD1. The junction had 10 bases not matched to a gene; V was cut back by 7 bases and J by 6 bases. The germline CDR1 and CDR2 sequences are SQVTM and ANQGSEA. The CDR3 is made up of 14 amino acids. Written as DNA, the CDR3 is TGCAGCGCCTCTTGGACAGGGTGGGATGAAAAACTGTTTTTT. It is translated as CSASWTGWDEKLFF.

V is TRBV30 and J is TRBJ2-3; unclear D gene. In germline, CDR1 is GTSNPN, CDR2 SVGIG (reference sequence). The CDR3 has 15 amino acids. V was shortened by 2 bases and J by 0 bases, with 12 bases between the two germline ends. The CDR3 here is CAWSIRRVSTDTQYF. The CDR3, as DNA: TGTGCCTGGAGTATCCGTAGGGTTAGCACAGATACGCAGTATTTT.

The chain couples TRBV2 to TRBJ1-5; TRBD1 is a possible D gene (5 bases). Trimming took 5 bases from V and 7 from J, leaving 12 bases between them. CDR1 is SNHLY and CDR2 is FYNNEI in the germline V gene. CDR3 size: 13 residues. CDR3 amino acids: CASSPGREQPQHF. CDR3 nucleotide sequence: TGTGCCAGCAGTCCAGGGCGTGAACAGCCCCAGCATTTT.

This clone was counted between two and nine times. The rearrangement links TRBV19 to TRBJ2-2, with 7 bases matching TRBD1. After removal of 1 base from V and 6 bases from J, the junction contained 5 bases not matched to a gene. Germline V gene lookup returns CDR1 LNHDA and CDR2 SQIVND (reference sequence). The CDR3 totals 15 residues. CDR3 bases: TGTGCCAGTAGTATAGTGGCAGGGGGTGCCGGGGAGCTGTTTTTT. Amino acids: CASSIVAGGAGELFF.

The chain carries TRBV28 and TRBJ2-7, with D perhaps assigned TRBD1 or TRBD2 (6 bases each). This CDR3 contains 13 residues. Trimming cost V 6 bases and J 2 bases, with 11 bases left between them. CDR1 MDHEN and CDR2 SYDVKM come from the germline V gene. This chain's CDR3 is CASRGASAYEQYF. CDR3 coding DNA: TGTGCCAGCAGGGGGGCTAGCGCCTACGAGCAGTACTTC.

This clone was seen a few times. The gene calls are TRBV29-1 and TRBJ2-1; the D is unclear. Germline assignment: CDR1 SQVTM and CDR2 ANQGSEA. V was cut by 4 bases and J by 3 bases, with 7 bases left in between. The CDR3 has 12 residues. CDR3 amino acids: CSVGTGYNEQFF. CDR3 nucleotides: TGCAGCGTTGGGACGGGCTACAATGAGCAGTTCTTC.

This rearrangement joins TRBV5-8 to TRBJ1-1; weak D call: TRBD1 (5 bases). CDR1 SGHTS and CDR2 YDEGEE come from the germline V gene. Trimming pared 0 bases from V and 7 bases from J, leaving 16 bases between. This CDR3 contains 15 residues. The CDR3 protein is CASSLEFAGRGEAFF. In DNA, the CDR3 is TGTGCCAGCAGCTTGGAGTTCGCAGGGCGCGGTGAAGCTTTCTTT. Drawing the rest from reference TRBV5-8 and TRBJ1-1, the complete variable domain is EAGVTQSPTHLIKTRGQQATLRCSPISGHTSVYWYQQALGLGLQFLLWYDEGEERNRGNFPPRFSGRQFPNYSSELNVNALELEDSALYLCASSLEFAGRGEAFFGQGTRLTVV.

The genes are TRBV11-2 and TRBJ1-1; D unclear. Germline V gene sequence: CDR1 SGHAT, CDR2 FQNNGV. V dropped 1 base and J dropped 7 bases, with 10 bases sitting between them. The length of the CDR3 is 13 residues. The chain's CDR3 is CASSLGSPGEAFF. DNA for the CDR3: TGTGCCAGCAGCTTAGGTTCCCCCGGTGAAGCTTTCTTT.

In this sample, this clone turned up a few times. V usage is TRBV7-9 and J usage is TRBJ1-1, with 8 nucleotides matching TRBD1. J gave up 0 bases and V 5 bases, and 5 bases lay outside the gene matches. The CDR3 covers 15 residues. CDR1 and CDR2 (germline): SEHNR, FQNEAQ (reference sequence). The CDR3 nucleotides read TGTGCCAGCAGCCTAGGACAGGGACTGAACACTGAAGCTTTCTTT. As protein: CASSLGQGLNTEAFF.

DNA of the CDR3: TGTGCCAGTAGAAGACTAGCGAATTCCTACAATGAGCAGTTCTTC. Translating it yields CASRRLANSYNEQFF. The chain employs TRBV19 and TRBJ2-1; 8 positions match TRBD2. The CDR3 length is 15 residues. Germline trimming cut 6 bases from V and 1 base from J; bases unmatched to any gene: 5. Per the germline V gene, CDR1 is LNHDA and CDR2 is SQIVND (reference sequence).